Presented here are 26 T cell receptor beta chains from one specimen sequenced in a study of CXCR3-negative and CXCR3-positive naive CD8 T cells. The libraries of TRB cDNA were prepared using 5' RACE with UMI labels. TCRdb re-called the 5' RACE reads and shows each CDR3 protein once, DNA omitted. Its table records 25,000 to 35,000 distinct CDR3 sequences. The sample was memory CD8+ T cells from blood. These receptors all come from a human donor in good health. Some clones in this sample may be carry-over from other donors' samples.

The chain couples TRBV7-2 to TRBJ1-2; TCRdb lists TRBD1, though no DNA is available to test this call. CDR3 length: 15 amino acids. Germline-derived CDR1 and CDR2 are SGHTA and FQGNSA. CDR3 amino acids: CASSLGHGTGDGYTF. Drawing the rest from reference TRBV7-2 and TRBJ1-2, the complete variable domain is GAGVSQSPSNKVTEKGKDVELRCDPISGHTALYWYRQSLGQGLEFLIYFQGNSAPDKSGLPSDRFSAERTGGSVSTLTIQRTQQEDSAVYLCASSLGHGTGDGYTFGSGTRLTVV.

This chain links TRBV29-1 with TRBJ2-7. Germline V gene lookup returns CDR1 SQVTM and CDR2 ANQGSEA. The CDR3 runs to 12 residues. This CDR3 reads CSVIDNSYEQYF.

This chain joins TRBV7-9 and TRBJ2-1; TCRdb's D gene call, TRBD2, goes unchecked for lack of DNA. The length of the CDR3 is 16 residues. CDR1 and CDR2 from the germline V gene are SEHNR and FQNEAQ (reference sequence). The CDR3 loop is CASSSERETSYNEQFF.

This chain's CDR3 is CASSLGTSGTQETQYF. The rearrangement joins TRBV18 to TRBJ2-5; no DNA is available, so the TRBD2 call from TCRdb remains unchecked. This CDR3 region has 16 residues. Germline V CDR1 and CDR2: KGHSH, LQKENI.

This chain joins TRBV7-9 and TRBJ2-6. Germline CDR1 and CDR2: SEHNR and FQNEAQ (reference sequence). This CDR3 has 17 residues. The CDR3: CASSLVRVNSGANVLTF.

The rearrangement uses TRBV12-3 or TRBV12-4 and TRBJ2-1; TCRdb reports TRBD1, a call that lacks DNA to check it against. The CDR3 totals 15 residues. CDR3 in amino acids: CASRPPGEPYNEQFF.

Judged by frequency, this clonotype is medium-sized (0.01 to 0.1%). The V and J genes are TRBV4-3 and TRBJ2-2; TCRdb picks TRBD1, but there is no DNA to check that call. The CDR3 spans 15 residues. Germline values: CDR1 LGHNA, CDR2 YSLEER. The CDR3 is CASSSQLGDTGELFF.

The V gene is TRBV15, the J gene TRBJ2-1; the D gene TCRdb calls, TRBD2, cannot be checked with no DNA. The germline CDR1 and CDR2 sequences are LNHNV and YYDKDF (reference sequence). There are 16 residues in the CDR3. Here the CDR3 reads CATSISGGLTYNEQFF. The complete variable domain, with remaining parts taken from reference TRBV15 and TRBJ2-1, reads DAMVIQNPRYQVTQFGKPVTLSCSQTLNHNVMYWYQQKSSQAPKLLFHYYDKDFNNEADTPDNFQSRRPNTSFCFLDIRSPGLGDTAMYLCATSISGGLTYNEQFFGPGTRLTVL.

CDR3 region: CASSQDGTTNNEQFF. The chain carries TRBV4-3 and TRBJ2-1; as DNA is missing, the TRBD2 call by TCRdb cannot be tested. There are 15 residues in the CDR3. CDR1 is LGHNA, CDR2 YSLEER, per germline.

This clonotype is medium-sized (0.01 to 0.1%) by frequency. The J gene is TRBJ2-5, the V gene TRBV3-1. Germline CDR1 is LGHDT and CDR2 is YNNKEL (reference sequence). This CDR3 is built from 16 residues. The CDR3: CASSQTAYVYQETQYF.

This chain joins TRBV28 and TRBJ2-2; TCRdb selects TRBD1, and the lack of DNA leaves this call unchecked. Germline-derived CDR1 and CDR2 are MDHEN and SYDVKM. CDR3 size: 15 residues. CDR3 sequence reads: CASRPNRDHTGELFF.

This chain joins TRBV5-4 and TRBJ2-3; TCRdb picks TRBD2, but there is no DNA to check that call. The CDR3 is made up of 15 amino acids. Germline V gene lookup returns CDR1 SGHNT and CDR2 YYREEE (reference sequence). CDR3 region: CASSPAASGLDTQYF.

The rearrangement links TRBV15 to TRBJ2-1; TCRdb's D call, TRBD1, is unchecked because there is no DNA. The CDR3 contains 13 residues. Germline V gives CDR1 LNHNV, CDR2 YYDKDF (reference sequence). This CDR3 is CATDRGDYNEQFF.

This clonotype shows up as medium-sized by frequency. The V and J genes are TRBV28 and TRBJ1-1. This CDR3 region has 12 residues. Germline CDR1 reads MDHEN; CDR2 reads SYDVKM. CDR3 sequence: CASREDHTEAFF.

CDR3 sequence reads: CSARGLAEYNEQFF. This chain uses TRBV20-1 with TRBJ2-1; TCRdb lists TRBD2, though no DNA is available to test this call. CDR3 length equals 14 residues. Germline V CDR1 and CDR2: DFQATT, SNEGSKA (reference sequence).

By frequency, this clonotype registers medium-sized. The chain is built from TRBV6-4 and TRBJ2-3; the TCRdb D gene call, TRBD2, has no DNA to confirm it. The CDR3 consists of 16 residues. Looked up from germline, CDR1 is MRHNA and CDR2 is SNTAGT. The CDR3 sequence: CASSDSDSGGADTQYF.

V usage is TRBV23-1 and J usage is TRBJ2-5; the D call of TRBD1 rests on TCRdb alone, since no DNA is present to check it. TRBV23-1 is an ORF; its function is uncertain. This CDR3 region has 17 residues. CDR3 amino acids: CASSHPPGQGCPETQYF.

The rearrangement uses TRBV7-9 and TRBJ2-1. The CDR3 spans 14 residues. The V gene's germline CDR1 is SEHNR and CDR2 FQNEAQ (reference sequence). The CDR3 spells CASSLGSVYNEQFF.

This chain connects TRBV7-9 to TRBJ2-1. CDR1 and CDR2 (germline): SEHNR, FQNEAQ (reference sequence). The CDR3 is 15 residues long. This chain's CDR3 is CASSTSRPSYNEQFF. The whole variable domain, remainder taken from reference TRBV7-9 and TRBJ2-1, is DTGVSQNPRHKITKRGQNVTFRCDPISEHNRLYWYRQTLGQGPEFLTYFQNEAQLEKSRLLSDRFSAERPKGSFSTLEIQRTEQGDSAMYLCASSTSRPSYNEQFFGPGTRLTVL.

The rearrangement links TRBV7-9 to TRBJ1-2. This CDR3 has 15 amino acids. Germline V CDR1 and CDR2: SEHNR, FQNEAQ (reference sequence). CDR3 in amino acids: CASRTWRGAGYGYTF.

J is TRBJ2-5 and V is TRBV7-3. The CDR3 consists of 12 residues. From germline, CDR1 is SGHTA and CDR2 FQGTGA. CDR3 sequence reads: CASSLTGDDQYF. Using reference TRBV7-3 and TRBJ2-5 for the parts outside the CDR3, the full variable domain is GAGVSQTPSNKVTEKGKYVELRCDPISGHTALYWYRQSLGQGPEFLIYFQGTGAADDSGLPNDRFFAVRPEGSVSTLKIQRTERGDSAVYLCASSLTGDDQYFGPGTRLLVL.

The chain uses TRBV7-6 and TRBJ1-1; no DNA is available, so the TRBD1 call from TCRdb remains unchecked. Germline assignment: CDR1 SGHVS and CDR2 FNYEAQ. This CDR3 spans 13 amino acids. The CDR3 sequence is CASSMKVWGEAFF. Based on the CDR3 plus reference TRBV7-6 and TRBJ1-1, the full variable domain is GAGVSQSPRYKVTKRGQDVALRCDPISGHVSLYWYRQALGQGPEFLTYFNYEAQQDKSGLPNDRFSAERPEGSISTLTIQRTEQRDSAMYRCASSMKVWGEAFFGQGTRLTVV.

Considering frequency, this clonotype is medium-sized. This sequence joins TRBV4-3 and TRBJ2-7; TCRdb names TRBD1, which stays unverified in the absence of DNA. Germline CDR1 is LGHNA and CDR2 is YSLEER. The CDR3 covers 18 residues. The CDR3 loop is CASSQDIIIRDKTYEQYF.

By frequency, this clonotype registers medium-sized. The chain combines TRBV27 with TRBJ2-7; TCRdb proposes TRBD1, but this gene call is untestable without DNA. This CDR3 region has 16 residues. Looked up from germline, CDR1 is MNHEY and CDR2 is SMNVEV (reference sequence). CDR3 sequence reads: CASSPLTGSNSYEQYF.

This CDR3 is CASSPSGSGGQETQYF. This chain uses TRBV7-3 with TRBJ2-5; TCRdb proposes TRBD2, but this gene call is untestable without DNA. Germline CDR1 SGHTA, CDR2 FQGTGA. The length of the CDR3 is 16 residues. The complete variable domain, with remaining parts taken from reference TRBV7-3 and TRBJ2-5, reads GAGVSQTPSNKVTEKGKYVELRCDPISGHTALYWYRQSLGQGPEFLIYFQGTGAADDSGLPNDRFFAVRPEGSVSTLKIQRTERGDSAVYLCASSPSGSGGQETQYFGPGTRLLVL.

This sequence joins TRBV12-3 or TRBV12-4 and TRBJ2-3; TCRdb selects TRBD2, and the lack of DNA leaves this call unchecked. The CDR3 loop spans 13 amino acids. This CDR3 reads CASTSPTSDTQYF.